What follows are 8 T cell receptor beta chains derived from one specimen sequenced in a study of shared clonotypes between healthy human individuals. Sequenced by immunoSEQ multiplex PCR; TCRdb stores in-frame clones only, minus some. The sample gives roughly 2.1 million clones, 93% of which show up once; 1.5% to 2% is in the top ten. Positive CCR7 selection of CD45RO-negative cells yielded the naive CD8 cells, and terminally differentiated effector memory CD45RA+ cells were excluded. Material for sequencing was naive CD8+ T cells from PBMCs. Receptors originate from a man aged 18 to 30 in good health. Some clones in this sample may be carry-over from other donors' samples.

This sequence joins TRBV7-9 and TRBJ2-3; D uncertain. Trimming removed 0 bases at V and 1 base at J, with 14 bases between. Per germline, CDR1 SEHNR and CDR2 FQNEAQ (reference sequence). The CDR3 contains 17 residues. In DNA, the CDR3 is TGTGCCAGCAGCTTAGCTATCATTGGCGGACGCACAGATACGCAGTATTTT. This sequence encodes CASSLAIIGGRTDTQYF.

This rearrangement joins TRBV27 to TRBJ2-1, with TRBD1 as a possible D gene (5 bases). The ends were cut back, 6 bases at V and 0 bases at J, with 9 bases in the middle. Germline V lookup: CDR1 MNHEY, CDR2 SMNVEV (reference sequence). This CDR3 spans 14 amino acids. The CDR3 sequence is CASRRQGSYNEQFF. In DNA form, the CDR3 reads TGTGCCAGCAGAAGGCAGGGCTCCTACAATGAGCAGTTCTTC.

The rearrangement links TRBV27 to TRBJ2-7, with TRBD2 as a possible D gene (6 bases). This CDR3 is 14 amino acids long. Germline CDR1 is MNHEY and CDR2 is SMNVEV (reference sequence). V lost 6 bases and J 4 bases, leaving 16 bases between the germline ends. The CDR3 DNA is TGTGCCAGCAGCTTAGCGGACGGGCGATACGAGCAGTACTTC. It translates to CASSLADGRYEQYF.

Of note for this clone: Other nucleotide sequences in the sample specify the same CDR3. The CDR3 is CASSFGGELFF. The CDR3 DNA follows: TGTGCCAGCAGCTTCGGAGGGGAGCTGTTTTTT. The chain recombines TRBV11-2 with TRBJ2-2, with D unclear. Germline CDR1 SGHAT, CDR2 FQNNGV. Trimming took 3 bases from V and 8 from J, leaving 4 bases between them. This CDR3 spans 11 amino acids.

A single count supports this clone. The chain employs TRBV14 and TRBJ2-3, with 10 bases matching TRBD2. There are 17 residues in the CDR3. V shed 4 bases and J 0 bases; nucleotides not matched to a gene: 7. Germline V CDR1 and CDR2: SGHDN, FVKESK. Here the CDR3 reads CASSRVMGLASTDTQYF. Here the CDR3 DNA reads TGTGCCAGCAGCCGAGTGATGGGACTAGCGAGCACAGATACGCAGTATTTT.

This clone has only one observation. This rearrangement joins TRBV6-5 to TRBJ2-7; a weak D match, TRBD1 (5 bases). Germline V lookup: CDR1 MNHEY, CDR2 SVGAGI. Trimming stripped 8 bases from V and 2 bases from J, with 13 bases between. This CDR3 region has 13 residues. As DNA, the CDR3 is TGTGCCAGCGGGGCGGACGGCGCCTACGAGCAGTACTTC. Translated, it gives CASGADGAYEQYF.

The rearrangement links TRBV7-9 to TRBJ1-5, with a tentative D call TRBD1 (6 bases). The germline V gene encodes CDR1 SEHNR and CDR2 FQNEAQ (reference sequence). The CDR3 is 14 amino acids. With 2 bases removed from V and 5 bases from J, the gap between germline ends came to 10 bases. The DNA of the CDR3 is TGTGCCAGCAGCTTACCGGGGGCTCATCAGCCCCAGCATTTT. It translates to CASSLPGAHQPQHF.

The chain couples TRBV28 to TRBJ2-7, with 9 bases aligning to TRBD2. Losses at the gene ends were 8 bases for V and 2 bases for J; bases not matched to a gene: 7. The CDR3 spans 14 residues. The V gene's germline CDR1 is MDHEN and CDR2 SYDVKM. The chain's CDR3 is CASEALAGAYEQYF. The CDR3 DNA reads TGTGCCAGCGAAGCGTTAGCGGGGGCCTACGAGCAGTACTTC.